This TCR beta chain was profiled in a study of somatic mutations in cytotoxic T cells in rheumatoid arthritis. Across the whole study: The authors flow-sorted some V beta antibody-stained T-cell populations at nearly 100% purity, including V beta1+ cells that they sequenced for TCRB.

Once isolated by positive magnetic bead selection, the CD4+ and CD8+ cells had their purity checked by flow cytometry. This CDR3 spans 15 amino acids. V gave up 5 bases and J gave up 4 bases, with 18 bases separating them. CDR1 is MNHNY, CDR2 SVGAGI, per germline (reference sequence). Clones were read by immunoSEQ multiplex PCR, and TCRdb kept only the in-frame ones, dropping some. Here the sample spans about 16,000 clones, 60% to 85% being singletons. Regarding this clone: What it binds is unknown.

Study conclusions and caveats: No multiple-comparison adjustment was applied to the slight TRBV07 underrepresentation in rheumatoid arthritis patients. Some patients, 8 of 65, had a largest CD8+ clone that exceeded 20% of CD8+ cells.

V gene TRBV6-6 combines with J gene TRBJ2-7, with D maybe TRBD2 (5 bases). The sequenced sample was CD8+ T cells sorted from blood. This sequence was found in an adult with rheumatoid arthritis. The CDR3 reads CASSISGVRAYEQYV. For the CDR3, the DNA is TGTGCCAGCAGTATATCCGGGGTCCGGGCGTACGAGCAGTACGTC.